This T cell receptor (beta chain) originates from a study of blood T cell repertoires in COVID-19. Study details: There were acute and convalescent COVID-19 samples, and they came from the United States, Italy and Spain. T cells, B-cell-depleted T cells, or PBMCs supplied cDNA or gDNA.

Trimming removed 3 bases at V and 5 bases at J, with 11 bases between. Per germline, CDR1 SGDLS and CDR2 YYNGEE. The CDR3 sequence is 13 residues long. Produced via immunoSEQ multiplex PCR; TCRdb's table is partial and in-frame only. The table has 130,000 or so clones, 86% seen once. This chain connects TRBV9 to TRBJ1-1, with D uncertain. The receptor's source is a woman aged 60-75 years with acute or convalescent COVID-19. The specimen was peripheral blood. In DNA, the CDR3 is TGTGCCAGCAGCGCCTCGGTATTTACTGAAGCTTTCTTT. Its protein product is CASSASVFTEAFF.